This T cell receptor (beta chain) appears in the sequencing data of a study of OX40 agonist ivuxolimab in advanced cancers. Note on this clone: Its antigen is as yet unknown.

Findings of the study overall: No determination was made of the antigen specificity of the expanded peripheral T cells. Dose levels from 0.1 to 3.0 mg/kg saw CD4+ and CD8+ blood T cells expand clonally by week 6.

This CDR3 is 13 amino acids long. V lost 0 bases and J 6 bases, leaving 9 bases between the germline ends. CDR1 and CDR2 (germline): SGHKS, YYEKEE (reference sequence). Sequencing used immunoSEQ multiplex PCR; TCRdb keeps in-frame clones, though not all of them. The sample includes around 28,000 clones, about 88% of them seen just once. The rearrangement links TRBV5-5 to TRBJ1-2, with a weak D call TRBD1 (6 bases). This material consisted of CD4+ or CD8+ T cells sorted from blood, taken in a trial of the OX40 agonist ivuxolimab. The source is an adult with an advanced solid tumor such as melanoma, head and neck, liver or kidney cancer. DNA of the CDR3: TGTGCCAGCAGCTTGGTCGGGGGCAATGGCTACACCTTC. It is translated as CASSLVGGNGYTF.